The clone carrying this TCR beta chain has at least ten counts. Antigen specificity is unknown. Construction of the TCRbeta library involved unique molecular identifiers. MiXCR, applied by TCRdb to the PCR reads, yields one record per CDR3 protein. The table lists about 160,000 distinct CDR3 sequences, 11% of them singletons, with around 14% in the top ten. This specimen belongs to a study of T-cell reconstitution after alpha-beta-depleted transplantation in children. Study-wide findings and caveats: In some patients, recipient T cells and intrathymic progenitors surviving conditioning explained high day-60 diversity. Expanded clones from the graft, numbering several hundred, reportedly supplied alpha-beta T cells about two months after transplant. Once a year had passed after transplant, T-cell counts and diversity came mostly from newly produced T cells.

V was cut by 4 bases and J by 4 bases, with 29 bases left in between. CDR3 size: 20 residues. Germline V gene data show CDR1 as SNHLY and CDR2 as FYNNEI. The sequence came from a boy aged 2-15 years with acute myeloid leukemia, due to receive a stem cell transplant. The specimen comprised PBMCs, sampled before TCRalphabeta/CD19-depleted stem cell transplant. This chain uses TRBV2 with TRBJ2-1; perhaps TRBD1 as D (6 bases). CDR3 in amino acids: CASSGPPPAPGGQTYNEQFF. DNA for the CDR3: TGTGCCAGCAGTGGCCCACCTCCGGCTCCTGGCGGACAGACTTACAATGAGCAGTTCTTC.